This note documents a single T cell receptor beta chain sequence. How the authors handled the data: Amplification of reference gene primers was used by the study to estimate nucleated cell counts. This table comes from immunoSEQ multiplex PCR, and its TCRdb copy is limited to in-frame clones, with some not included. V and J calls and clone size are copied from that table; D and trimming were computed from the DNA. The repertoire has around 330,000 clones, 90% of them found once; the top ten carry around 2.5%. This sample stems from a study of blood T cell repertoires in COVID-19. Looking at the study overall: Samples taken during acute and convalescent COVID-19 were collected in the United States, Italy and Spain.

The CDR3 totals 17 residues. J gave up 7 bases and V 0 bases, and 9 bases lay outside the gene matches. The sequence derives from a man in his 60s who had recovered from COVID-19. This chain joins TRBV23-1 and TRBJ1-4; 9 positions agree with TRBD1. TRBV23-1 is identified as an open reading frame with a role that is uncertain. Specimen: PBMCs or T cells enriched from blood (not recorded which). CDR3 sequence: CASSQSWGDRVGEKLFF. The CDR3 DNA reads TGCGCCAGCAGTCAATCGTGGGGGGACAGGGTGGGTGAAAAACTGTTTTTT.